Following are 29 T cell receptor beta chains from one sample sequenced in a study of T cell repertoires and Cas9 in healthy adults. Produced via immunoSEQ multiplex PCR; TCRdb's table is partial and in-frame only. The sample consists of approximately 22,000 clones, roughly nine tenths of them appearing once. Input material: CD4+ effector T cells (CD127+, CD25-, CD137-, CD154-) from PBMCs; culture status not recorded. The receptors were gathered from a human donor in good health.

This clone has just one count. The rearrangement uses TRBV2 and TRBJ1-5; possibly TRBD1 for D (6 bases). CDR1 is SNHLY, CDR2 FYNNEI, per germline. This CDR3 comprises 13 residues. V was pared by 9 bases and J by 2 bases, with 11 bases between. CDR3 coding DNA: TGTGCCAGTAGAGCAGGGGGCAATCAGCCCCAGCATTTT. This translates into CASRAGGNQPQHF.

The chain is built from TRBV7-8 and TRBJ2-7; perhaps TRBD1 as D (5 bases). The germline gives CDR1 SGHVS, CDR2 FQNEAQ. The CDR3 runs to 14 residues. Trimming shortened V by 6 bases and J by 2 bases, and 14 bases separated the two germline ends. The CDR3 sequence: CASRKGAGTYEQYF. CDR3 coding DNA: TGTGCCAGCAGGAAAGGGGCAGGGACCTACGAGCAGTACTTC.

The chain couples TRBV11-2 to TRBJ1-1, with D unclear. This CDR3 comprises 11 residues. Deletions cut 2 bases from V and 8 bases from J, with 6 bases between. Germline values: CDR1 SGHAT, CDR2 FQNNGV. The CDR3 is CASSLIREAFF. CDR3 coding DNA: TGTGCCAGCAGCTTAATACGAGAAGCTTTCTTT.

This clone has more than one count but fewer than ten. The chain links TRBV19 to TRBJ2-2; the match to TRBD1 covers 7 bases. Germline V gives CDR1 LNHDA, CDR2 SQIVND (reference sequence). Trimming cost V 6 bases and J 4 bases; bases outside gene matches: 8. The CDR3 extends over 15 amino acids. The CDR3 region has the DNA TGTGCCAGTAGGGACAGGCGAACGGGCACCGGGGAGCTGTTTTTT. This codes for CASRDRRTGTGELFF.

The rearrangement links TRBV7-9 to TRBJ2-5; 8 positions match TRBD2. This CDR3 region has 14 residues. V lost 1 base to trimming and J lost 4 bases; unmatched junction nucleotides: 2. Germline CDR1 and CDR2: SEHNR and FQNEAQ (reference sequence). The CDR3: CASSLVAGGETQYF. In DNA form, the CDR3 reads TGTGCCAGCAGCTTAGTCGCGGGGGGAGAGACCCAGTACTTC.

The chain employs TRBV28 and TRBJ2-5, with D tentatively TRBD1 (7 bases). The germline V gene has CDR1 MDHEN and CDR2 SYDVKM. V was shortened by 6 bases and J by 11 bases, with 22 bases between the two germline ends. This CDR3 is built from 14 residues. The CDR3 here is CASRPGGSPWEQYF. The CDR3 nucleotides read TGTGCCAGCAGGCCAGGGGGGTCCCCCTGGGAGCAGTACTTC.

V is TRBV7-8 and J is TRBJ2-1; TRBD1 might be the D (6 bases). The CDR3 has 15 residues. Looked up from germline, CDR1 is SGHVS and CDR2 is FQNEAQ. The ends were cut back, 3 bases at V and 5 bases at J, with 14 bases in the middle. The CDR3 DNA is TGTGCCAGCAGCTTGCCGGGCCAGGGGCACAATGAGCAGTTCTTC. Its translation: CASSLPGQGHNEQFF.

The chain joins TRBV6-6 to TRBJ1-2; D gene unclear. V was clipped by 4 bases and J by 5 bases, with 8 bases between them. Looked up from germline, CDR1 is MNHNY and CDR2 is SVGAGI (reference sequence). The CDR3 extends over 12 amino acids. The CDR3 is CASSFREYGYTF. The CDR3, as DNA: TGTGCCAGCAGTTTTAGAGAATATGGCTACACCTTC.

This chain joins TRBV25-1 and TRBJ2-7; D not resolved. With 10 bases removed from V and 5 bases from J, the gap between germline ends came to 18 bases. From germline, CDR1 is MGHDK and CDR2 SYGVNS. The CDR3 sequence is 13 residues long. Here the CDR3 reads CATTQAGVDEQYF. In DNA form, the CDR3 reads TGTGCCACCACCCAGGCCGGTGTAGACGAGCAGTACTTC.

This clone was counted only a few times. The chain recombines TRBV4-1 with TRBJ2-7, with D unclear. Germline V CDR1 and CDR2: MGHRA, YSYEKL. Deletions cut 1 base from V and 2 bases from J, with 21 bases between. This CDR3 is built from 18 residues. Here the CDR3 DNA reads TGCGCCAGCAGCCAAGGCCCTCAATCACAGTTAAGCCCCTACGAGCAGTACTTC. Its translation: CASSQGPQSQLSPYEQYF.

The V call is TRBV29-1, the J call TRBJ1-1; 9 bases match TRBD1. Germline V gives CDR1 SQVTM, CDR2 ANQGSEA. The CDR3 spans 14 residues. J was trimmed by 4 bases and V by 6 bases; bases with no gene match: 9. CDR3 in DNA: TGCAGCGTCTCCCGGGACAGGGACGGCACTGAAGCTTTCTTT. Translation gives CSVSRDRDGTEAFF.

The J gene is TRBJ2-2, the V gene TRBV7-8, with unresolved D. The CDR3 contains 17 residues. CDR1 is SGHVS, CDR2 FQNEAQ, per germline. The germline V and J ends were trimmed by 1 base and 4 bases, with 16 bases remaining between them. The CDR3 nucleotides read TGTGCCAGCAGCTTAGAGTTTGTCCCCCCAATCACCGGGGAGCTGTTTTTT. Protein sequence: CASSLEFVPPITGELFF.

V and J are TRBV2 and TRBJ1-1, with D perhaps TRBD1 (6 bases). V shed 6 bases and J shed 1 base, with 9 bases lying between them. The germline V gene has CDR1 SNHLY and CDR2 FYNNEI. This CDR3 is built from 13 residues. The CDR3, as DNA: TGTGCCAGCAGAGGACAGCCGAACACTGAAGCTTTCTTT. Translation gives CASRGQPNTEAFF.

The chain employs TRBV21-1 and TRBJ2-7; the table names TRBD2, a call not compared with the DNA. TRBV21-1 is an annotated pseudogene. This CDR3 is 14 amino acids long. CDR3 DNA sequence: TGTGCCAGCAGTCCCCTCGGGGGGGCCTACGAGCAGTACTTC. This codes for CASSPLGGAYEQYF.

This chain joins TRBV6-5 and TRBJ1-5, with 8 bases identical to TRBD1. CDR1 is MNHEY and CDR2 is SVGAGI in the germline V gene. The trim removed 6 bases at V and 15 bases at J, leaving 10 bases unmatched. The CDR3 extends over 12 amino acids. DNA for the CDR3: TGTGCCAGCAGCACACCAGGGGGCCCCGGGCATTTT. As protein: CASSTPGGPGHF.

This chain joins TRBV6-6 and TRBJ2-7, with 8 bases that match TRBD1. This CDR3 is built from 14 residues. The trim removed 4 bases at V and 5 bases at J, leaving 7 bases unmatched. Germline CDR1 MNHNY, CDR2 SVGAGI (reference sequence). CDR3: CASSSPGQGHEQYF. The CDR3 DNA sequence: TGTGCCAGCAGTTCCCCCGGACAGGGCCACGAGCAGTACTTC.

Here the CDR3 DNA reads TGTGCCAGCAGCTTTCTGGGGGGTACTGCGGACGAGCAGTACTTC. This encodes CASSFLGGTADEQYF. This chain joins TRBV7-9 and TRBJ2-7, with D perhaps matching TRBD2 (6 bases). Trimming stripped 3 bases from V and 5 bases from J, with 17 bases between. CDR1 and CDR2 (germline): SEHNR, FQNEAQ (reference sequence). CDR3 size: 15 residues.

The chain joins TRBV15 to TRBJ1-5; possible D gene TRBD1, 5 bases. V dropped 5 bases and J dropped 2 bases, with 10 bases sitting between them. CDR1 and CDR2 (germline): LNHNV, YYDKDF (reference sequence). The CDR3 is 14 amino acids. CDR3 protein: CATSRQGGNQPQHF. The CDR3 nucleotides are TGTGCCACCAGCCGTCAGGGAGGCAATCAGCCCCAGCATTTT.

The table lists this clone with a count of one. The rearrangement links TRBV11-2 to TRBJ1-4; 8 bases align to TRBD1. The CDR3 covers 14 residues. V lost 8 bases and J lost 3; bases outside the gene matches: 5. Germline CDR1 SGHAT, CDR2 FQNNGV. The CDR3 nucleotides are TGTGCCAGCGGGCTGACAGGGGCTAATGAAAAACTGTTTTTT. Translation: CASGLTGANEKLFF.

CDR3 in amino acids: CASSAQNTGELFF. The CDR3 DNA follows: TGTGCCAGCAGTGCCCAGAACACCGGGGAGCTGTTTTTT. This sequence joins TRBV25-1 and TRBJ2-2; no clear D gene. Trimming took off 4 bases at V and 1 base at J, with 4 bases between the two ends. CDR1 and CDR2 (germline): MGHDK, SYGVNS. This CDR3 contains 13 residues.

This sequence joins TRBV5-6 and TRBJ2-1; tentatively, D is TRBD2 (5 bases). The CDR3 totals 16 residues. CDR1 is SGHDT, CDR2 YYEEEE, per germline. V lost 7 bases and J 2 bases, leaving 19 bases between the germline ends. The CDR3 region has the DNA TGTGCCAGCGAACGGGAACTAAGCCTTCCCTACAATGAGCAGTTCTTC. This gives the protein CASERELSLPYNEQFF.

J is TRBJ2-1 and V is TRBV6-1; 8 bases line up with TRBD1. Germline V gene lookup returns CDR1 MNHNS and CDR2 SASEGT. With 4 bases clipped from V and 5 bases from J, the junction kept 7 bases outside the gene matches. CDR3 length equals 15 residues. The CDR3, as DNA: TGTGCCAGCAGTGGGCAGGGGGCGTCCAACAATGAGCAGTTCTTC. The encoded protein is CASSGQGASNNEQFF.

J is TRBJ2-7 and V is TRBV7-2; 8 bases are a match to TRBD2. The trim removed 5 bases at V and 8 bases at J, leaving 11 bases unmatched. CDR1 is SGHTA and CDR2 is FQGNSA in the germline V gene. The CDR3 length is 14 residues. The CDR3 sequence: CASSPPGTSSKQYF. DNA for the CDR3: TGTGCCAGCAGCCCCCCGGGGACTAGTAGTAAGCAGTACTTC. The entire variable domain, with the rest obtained from reference TRBV7-2 and TRBJ2-7, is as follows: GAGVSQSPSNKVTEKGKDVELRCDPISGHTALYWYRQSLGQGLEFLIYFQGNSAPDKSGLPSDRFSAERTGGSVSTLTIQRTQQEDSAVYLCASSPPGTSSKQYFGPGTRLTVT.

The chain carries TRBV7-6 and TRBJ2-3, with D perhaps TRBD1 (6 bases). The CDR3 loop spans 14 amino acids. Germline-derived CDR1 and CDR2 are SGHVS and FNYEAQ. Trimming took off 2 bases at V and 4 bases at J, with 10 bases between the two ends. This chain's CDR3 is CASSLLQGSDTQYF. The CDR3 DNA follows: TGTGCCAGCAGCTTATTACAGGGATCAGATACGCAGTATTTT. The entire variable domain, with the rest obtained from reference TRBV7-6 and TRBJ2-3, is as follows: GAGVSQSPRYKVTKRGQDVALRCDPISGHVSLYWYRQALGQGPEFLTYFNYEAQQDKSGLPNDRFSAERPEGSISTLTIQRTEQRDSAMYRCASSLLQGSDTQYFGPGTRLTVL.

This sequence joins TRBV4-1 and TRBJ2-3; D ambiguous. The V end lost 3 bases, the J end lost 2 bases, and 15 bases lay between the germline ends. Germline CDR1 reads MGHRA; CDR2 reads YSYEKL. The CDR3 runs to 16 residues. The CDR3 spells CASSHESGDFTDTQYF. CDR3 DNA sequence: TGCGCCAGCAGCCATGAGTCAGGAGACTTCACAGATACGCAGTATTTT.

The chain recombines TRBV4-2 with TRBJ1-2; 7 nucleotides match TRBD1. This CDR3 contains 13 residues. CDR1 and CDR2 from the germline V gene are LGHNA and YNFKEQ. The V and J ends lost 5 bases and 3 bases, in that order; junction bases with no gene match: 3. The CDR3, as DNA: TGTGCCAGCAGCGTGGACAGGTACTATGGCTACACCTTC. Translation gives CASSVDRYYGYTF.

Regarding this clone: Germline is not matched at one junction end, which may reflect a read error. The same CDR3 is also encoded by other DNA sequences in this sample. The chain combines TRBV7-2 with TRBJ2-2; D perhaps matches TRBD1 (6 bases). Germline CDR1 SGHTA, CDR2 FQGNSA. The CDR3 length is 17 residues. The CDR3 DNA sequence: TGTGCCAGCAGCCTCGACACAGGGTCATTAGGGACCGGGGAGTTGTTTTTT. It translates to CASSLDTGSLGTGELFF.

This clone was observed a single time. V gene TRBV30 combines with J gene TRBJ1-2; D remains ambiguous. V was trimmed by 1 base and J by 3 bases, leaving 9 bases between them. Germline V lookup: CDR1 GTSNPN, CDR2 SVGIG (reference sequence). CDR3 length equals 13 residues. Here the CDR3 reads CAWSAAIYYGYTF. In DNA, the CDR3 is TGTGCCTGGAGTGCTGCAATTTACTATGGCTACACCTTC.

The chain employs TRBV25-1 and TRBJ1-2, with D perhaps TRBD1 (5 bases). Germline CDR1 reads MGHDK; CDR2 reads SYGVNS. There are 13 residues in the CDR3. Trimming pared 7 bases from V and 7 bases from J, leaving 16 bases between. CDR3 DNA: TGTGCCAGCACTCCTGACAGAGGAACTGGCTACACCTTC. Translated: CASTPDRGTGYTF.